Shown below are 28 T cell receptor beta chains from a single sample sequenced in a study of shared clonotypes between healthy human individuals. CD45RO negativity and positive selection for CCR7 defined naive CD8 cells, a population that excluded terminally differentiated effector memory CD45RA+ cells. The protocol was immunoSEQ multiplex PCR, while the TCRdb copy is restricted to in-frame clones and leaves out a portion. This sample has some 2 million clones, with over 85% found just once. The specimen sequenced was naive CD8+ T cells sorted from blood. The receptors originated from a man between 18 and 29 years old in good health.

The chain couples TRBV5-1 to TRBJ2-3; 8 nucleotides match TRBD2. J was trimmed by 0 bases and V by 3 bases; bases with no gene match: 15. Germline CDR1 and CDR2: SGHRS and YFSETQ. This CDR3 spans 19 amino acids. The CDR3 protein is CASSWLNLAGVLSTDTQYF. CDR3 DNA sequence: TGCGCCAGCAGCTGGCTCAACCTAGCGGGTGTATTGAGCACAGATACGCAGTATTTT.

The chain couples TRBV5-4 to TRBJ2-7, with 7 bases matching TRBD2. V lost 4 bases to trimming and J lost 1 base; unmatched junction nucleotides: 5. The germline V gene has CDR1 SGHNT and CDR2 YYREEE (reference sequence). The CDR3 spans 14 residues. DNA for the CDR3: TGTGCCAGCAGCCCCGGACTAGAATCCTACGAGCAGTACTTC. This translates into CASSPGLESYEQYF.

This chain links TRBV9 with TRBJ2-2; no definite D call. CDR3 length: 13 amino acids. CDR1 is SGDLS, CDR2 YYNGEE, per germline. With 2 bases removed from V and 4 bases from J, the gap between germline ends came to 6 bases. The DNA for the CDR3 is TGTGCCAGCAGCGTCTGGGGCACCGGGGAGCTGTTTTTT. Its translation: CASSVWGTGELFF. Full variable domain (remainder filled in from reference TRBV9 and TRBJ2-2): DSGVTQTPKHLITATGQRVTLRCSPRSGDLSVYWYQQSLDQGLQFLIQYYNGEERAKGNILERFSAQQFPDLHSELNLSSLELGDSALYFCASSVWGTGELFFGEGSRLTVL.

The V call is TRBV27, the J call TRBJ2-2; 10 nucleotides align to TRBD2. The CDR3 loop spans 17 amino acids. Trimming removed 6 bases from V and 5 bases from J; junction bases left unmatched: 12. Germline CDR1 MNHEY, CDR2 SMNVEV (reference sequence). CDR3 in DNA: TGTGCCAGCAGACTTTTAGCGGGAGGATTCTTAACCGGGGAGCTGTTTTTT. Its protein is CASRLLAGGFLTGELFF.

This chain joins TRBV9 and TRBJ1-5, with D possibly being TRBD1 (5 bases). Germline assignment: CDR1 SGDLS and CDR2 YYNGEE. Trimming took off 4 bases at V and 1 base at J, with 12 bases between the two ends. CDR3 length: 15 residues. The CDR3 region is CASSPFRQSNQPQHF. In DNA, the CDR3 is TGTGCCAGCAGCCCGTTCCGACAGAGCAATCAGCCCCAGCATTTT.

The rearrangement joins TRBV2 to TRBJ2-7, with 7 bases that match TRBD1. V was clipped by 6 bases and J by 0 bases; unmatched bases: 5. Germline CDR1 and CDR2: SNHLY and FYNNEI. The length of the CDR3 is 14 residues. Here the CDR3 reads CASRWTGFSYEQYF. In nucleotides, the CDR3 is TGTGCCAGCAGGTGGACAGGCTTCTCCTACGAGCAGTACTTC.

This chain links TRBV28 with TRBJ2-7; 9 nucleotides agree with TRBD1. Germline V gives CDR1 MDHEN, CDR2 SYDVKM. V lost 3 bases, J lost 6 bases, and 6 bases stayed unmatched. This CDR3 contains 14 residues. CDR3 protein: CASSFGTGIGEQYF. The DNA of the CDR3 is TGTGCCAGCAGTTTTGGGACAGGGATTGGCGAGCAGTACTTC. Based on the CDR3 plus reference TRBV28 and TRBJ2-7, the full variable domain is DVKVTQSSRYLVKRTGEKVFLECVQDMDHENMFWYRQDPGLGLRLIYFSYDVKMKEKGDIPEGYSVSREKKERFSLILESASTNQTSMYLCASSFGTGIGEQYFGPGTRLTVT.

The genes are TRBV13 and TRBJ1-1, with D tentatively TRBD1 (6 bases). The germline V and J ends were trimmed by 2 bases and 1 base, with 14 bases remaining between them. The CDR3 sequence is 16 residues long. From germline, CDR1 is PRHDT and CDR2 FYEKMQ (reference sequence). The CDR3 DNA sequence: TGTGCCAGCAGCTTATTGGGGGGGCGTTCGAACACTGAAGCTTTCTTT. This codes for CASSLLGGRSNTEAFF. The full variable domain, completed using reference TRBV13 and TRBJ1-1, is AAGVIQSPRHLIKEKRETATLKCYPIPRHDTVYWYQQGPGQDPQFLISFYEKMQSDKGSIPDRFSAQQFSDYHSELNMSSLELGDSALYFCASSLLGGRSNTEAFFGQGTRLTVV.

For this clone: The identical CDR3 is also encoded by other nucleotide sequences in the sample. The chain combines TRBV27 with TRBJ2-1; D remains ambiguous. The CDR3 contains 13 residues. The germline gives CDR1 MNHEY, CDR2 SMNVEV (reference sequence). Trimming removed 2 bases at V and 3 bases at J, with 5 bases between. The CDR3 loop is CASSLLGYNEQFF. The CDR3 DNA reads as TGTGCCAGCAGTTTACTGGGCTACAATGAGCAGTTCTTC.

The rearrangement joins TRBV4-2 to TRBJ2-2; D gene uncertain. Trimming stripped 3 bases from V and 3 bases from J, with 8 bases between. The CDR3 contains 14 residues. Germline CDR1 and CDR2: LGHNA and YNFKEQ. For the CDR3, the DNA is TGTGCCAGCAGCCAGGCCATCGACACCGGGGAGCTGTTTTTT. Protein: CASSQAIDTGELFF.

This sequence joins TRBV28 and TRBJ1-2; no reliable D call. Trimming pared 2 bases from V and 0 bases from J, leaving 16 bases between. The CDR3 is 17 amino acids. Germline-derived CDR1 and CDR2 are MDHEN and SYDVKM. For the CDR3, the DNA is TGTGCCAGCAGTTTACTGAAGCACTTCTTTCCTAACTATGGCTACACCTTC. This codes for CASSLLKHFFPNYGYTF.

Turning to this clone: Other DNA sequences from this sample encode an identical CDR3 as well. This chain links TRBV9 with TRBJ2-7; either TRBD1 or TRBD2 may supply D (5 bases each). The CDR3 extends over 13 amino acids. The V end was cut by 0 bases, the J end by 2 bases, with 6 bases between. The V gene's germline CDR1 is SGDLS and CDR2 YYNGEE. CDR3: CASSVGDAYEQYF. The CDR3 DNA reads as TGTGCCAGCAGCGTAGGGGACGCCTACGAGCAGTACTTC.

The J gene is TRBJ1-2, the V gene TRBV4-1; D gene uncertain. Trimming took off 0 bases at V and 1 base at J, with 6 bases between the two ends. CDR3 length equals 14 residues. From germline, CDR1 is MGHRA and CDR2 YSYEKL. Here the CDR3 reads CASSQELGNYGYTF. DNA of the CDR3: TGCGCCAGCAGCCAAGAGTTAGGTAACTATGGCTACACCTTC.

This chain links TRBV7-6 with TRBJ2-6, with D perhaps matching TRBD2 (6 bases). The germline gives CDR1 SGHVS, CDR2 FNYEAQ. The CDR3 consists of 19 residues. Between the trimmed V and J ends, which lost 2 bases and 0 bases, there was a span of 17 bases. CDR3 nucleotide sequence: TGTGCCAGCAGCTTAAATCAACCGGGACTGACCTCTGGGGCCAACGTCCTGACTTTC. It translates to CASSLNQPGLTSGANVLTF. Together with reference TRBV7-6 and TRBJ2-6, the CDR3 gives the full variable domain: GAGVSQSPRYKVTKRGQDVALRCDPISGHVSLYWYRQALGQGPEFLTYFNYEAQQDKSGLPNDRFSAERPEGSISTLTIQRTEQRDSAMYRCASSLNQPGLTSGANVLTFGAGSRLTVL.

This clone was seen more than once but under ten times. The chain uses TRBV4-2 and TRBJ1-6; D is unresolved. Trimming pared 4 bases from V and 11 bases from J, leaving 9 bases between. Germline V gene data show CDR1 as LGHNA and CDR2 as YNFKEQ. The CDR3 is made up of 12 amino acids. This chain's CDR3 is CASSLPATPLHF. The CDR3 nucleotides are TGTGCCAGCAGCCTCCCCGCGACACCCCTCCACTTT.

J is TRBJ1-1 and V is TRBV6-1; tentative D call: TRBD1 (5 bases). Trimming shortened V by 8 bases and J by 0 bases, and 16 bases separated the two germline ends. Germline CDR1 reads MNHNS; CDR2 reads SASEGT. This CDR3 comprises 15 residues. This CDR3 reads CASGNSDILNTEAFF. CDR3 DNA sequence: TGTGCCAGCGGAAACTCGGACATTTTGAACACTGAAGCTTTCTTT.

The chain couples TRBV2 to TRBJ2-2; 8 bases agree with TRBD1. The CDR3 runs 15 residues. V shed 10 bases, J shed 1 base, and the junction held 8 bases outside the gene matches. CDR1 SNHLY and CDR2 FYNNEI come from the germline V gene. The CDR3 reads CATETGTGNTGELFF. As DNA, the CDR3 is TGTGCCACCGAAACCGGGACAGGGAACACCGGGGAGCTGTTTTTT.

The V call is TRBV30, the J call TRBJ2-7; maybe TRBD2 (6 bases). The CDR3 has 14 residues. With 1 base removed from V and 7 bases from J, the gap between germline ends came to 17 bases. Germline V lookup: CDR1 GTSNPN, CDR2 SVGIG (reference sequence). CDR3 DNA: TGTGCCTGGAGTGCAGGAGGGCCCGTGGAGGAGCAGTACTTC. It encodes CAWSAGGPVEEQYF. Supplemented by reference TRBV30 and TRBJ2-7, the full variable domain reads SQTIHQWPATLVQPVGSPLSLECTVEGTSNPNLYWYRQAAGRGLQLLFYSVGIGQISSEVPQNLSASRPQDRQFILSSKKLLLSDSGFYLCAWSAGGPVEEQYFGPGTRLTVT.

The chain uses TRBV7-5 and TRBJ2-2; the D segment call TRBD2 is taken from the table without a DNA check. TRBV7-5 is deemed a pseudogene. The CDR3 covers 19 residues. As DNA, the CDR3 is TGTGCCAGAAGGCCAAATACCGGACTAGCGGGAGAGAGAACCGGGGAGCTGTTTTTT. Its translation is CARRPNTGLAGERTGELFF.

The chain recombines TRBV5-1 with TRBJ1-6; 8 bases agree with TRBD1. The CDR3 loop spans 14 amino acids. J lost 8 bases, V lost 3 bases, and 4 bases had no gene match. Germline CDR1 reads SGHRS; CDR2 reads YFSETQ. DNA for the CDR3: TGCGCCAGCAGCTCGGGACAGGAGGATTCACCCCTCCACTTT. Its protein is CASSSGQEDSPLHF.

The genes are TRBV7-8 and TRBJ2-7; no definite D call. Trimming took off 3 bases at V and 4 bases at J, with 4 bases between the two ends. Germline values: CDR1 SGHVS, CDR2 FQNEAQ. There are 11 residues in the CDR3. The CDR3 bases are TGTGCCAGCAGCTTTGAGTACGAGCAGTACTTC. Translation gives CASSFEYEQYF.

The chain carries TRBV11-2 and TRBJ2-2, with a possible D match to TRBD1 (6 bases). The CDR3 is 14 amino acids. The V end lost 5 bases, the J end lost 4 bases, and 11 bases lay between the germline ends. Germline V gene sequence: CDR1 SGHAT, CDR2 FQNNGV. In DNA form, the CDR3 reads TGTGCCAGCAGCGATACAGGGCGCACCGGGGAGCTGTTTTTT. Its translation: CASSDTGRTGELFF.

The table lists this clone with a count of one. The rearrangement joins TRBV4-1 to TRBJ2-5; a possible D gene is TRBD1 (6 bases). The ends were cut back, 4 bases at V and 2 bases at J, with 11 bases in the middle. This CDR3 spans 14 amino acids. Germline CDR1 and CDR2: MGHRA and YSYEKL. DNA of the CDR3: TGCGCCAGCAGCCCTTGGACAGAGCAAGAGACCCAGTACTTC. Its translation: CASSPWTEQETQYF.

This sequence joins TRBV29-1 and TRBJ2-7, with D possibly matching TRBD2 (5 bases). Germline values: CDR1 SQVTM, CDR2 ANQGSEA. The CDR3 has 14 amino acids. V lost 1 base and J lost 3, with 13 bases in between. CDR3 DNA: TGCAGCGTTGAAGTACGAGGGTCCGACTACGAGCAGTACTTC. It codes for CSVEVRGSDYEQYF.

The chain links TRBV5-6 to TRBJ1-1; D call uncertain. With 0 bases removed from V and 4 bases from J, the gap between germline ends came to 7 bases. Germline values: CDR1 SGHDT, CDR2 YYEEEE. There are 13 residues in the CDR3. CDR3 region: CASSLVGFTEAFF. CDR3 nucleotide sequence: TGTGCCAGCAGCTTGGTGGGCTTCACTGAAGCTTTCTTT.

This chain connects TRBV2 to TRBJ1-2; 12 bases line up with TRBD1. The trim removed 3 bases at V and 0 bases at J, leaving 5 bases unmatched. The germline V gene encodes CDR1 SNHLY and CDR2 FYNNEI. The CDR3 length is 17 residues. DNA for the CDR3: TGTGCCAGCAGTGACGGGACAGGGGGCGAAGCTAACTATGGCTACACCTTC. As protein: CASSDGTGGEANYGYTF.

V gene TRBV18 combines with J gene TRBJ2-5, with 8 bases aligning to TRBD1. With 3 bases clipped from V and 5 bases from J, the junction kept 5 bases outside the gene matches. The CDR3 runs 14 residues. Germline CDR1 KGHSH, CDR2 LQKENI. The CDR3 reads CASSPPGGDETQYF. DNA for the CDR3: TGTGCCAGCTCACCGCCAGGGGGCGATGAGACCCAGTACTTC.

V usage is TRBV4-1 and J usage is TRBJ1-1; no clear D gene. CDR3 size: 15 residues. Germline V gene sequence: CDR1 MGHRA, CDR2 YSYEKL. Trimming shortened V by 0 bases and J by 1 base, and 9 bases separated the two germline ends. For the CDR3, the DNA is TGCGCCAGCAGCCAAGATGTGGGGAGGAACACTGAAGCTTTCTTT. Translation: CASSQDVGRNTEAFF.